Detailed here is one TCR beta chain. This clone was observed many times. The antigen it binds to is not known. The record has no base qualities; no much larger clone is one base away. Other nucleotide sequences in the sample specify the same CDR3. Genomic DNA was used for TRB sequencing, which was performed with the immunoSEQ assay at survey resolution or with the hsTCRB kit. In the source study's methods: The immunoSEQ software was used for initial read processing, and the LymphoSeq R package was used for repertoire analyses. For each TRB dataset, clonality was calculated as 1 minus normalized Shannon entropy, and the Gini coefficient was computed as well. Phenotypes of unsorted samples were inferred by mapping TRB sequences from sorted subsets of the recipient or donor onto the same recipient's unsorted samples. Here the immuneACCESS table is served through TCRdb, limited to in-frame sequences with V and J called. Missing clones are a known gap in these copies; in checked studies unresolved V genes cover under half, and the rest lacks a known reason. Clone size and V and J calls were adopted from that table, with D and trimming inferred from the DNA. The table notes roughly 42,000 clones here, none of them singletons. The ten top clones hold 4% to 5.5% of the sample.

Based on the germline V gene (reference sequence), the CDR1 and CDR2 sequences are MNHEY and SMNVEV. Here V drops 3 bases and J drops 8 bases, and the junction holds 7 bases not matched to any gene. The CDR3 sequence holds 14 residues, the cysteine and phenylalanine included. Only CDR3 DNA is held: 42 bases, read in frame from base 1. These data originate in a study of T cells after posttransplantation cyclophosphamide listed by TCRdb under 2016. Context from the whole study: Using TRB sequencing, the study followed how the T cell repertoire rebuilt after myeloablative bone marrow transplantation with posttransplantation cyclophosphamide given as GVHD prophylaxis. Public TRB sequences were checked against a database of over 3,500 sequences associated with responses to pathogens, tumor antigens, self-antigens and alloantigens. Blood from all 30 or so PTCy patients with 1-year posttransplant specimens was subjected to TRB sequencing. TRB sequencing was also done on up to about 3 additional blood samples from 2 to 5.2 years after transplant in 3 patients, and on pretransplant blood from several patients. Because TRA and TRB clonality were tightly correlated in several samples, subsequent TCR analyses were focused on TRB only. Antigen receptor sequencing covered samples from about 40 PTCy-treated patients and about 17 of their related bone marrow donors. Here is what the overall study found, with its caveats: At 1-2 months, donor-recipient similarity was low but rose over the first year, and the later blood repertoires were often dominated by donor CD8+ memory clones. Across the roughly 48 patients, TRB clonality was highly associated with recipient CMV seropositivity and CMV reactivation, and diversity with PTCy was similar to that in the CNI/methotrexate controls. The TRB repertoires of T cells infiltrating skin or GI tract showed only limited overlap with the TRB repertoires of T cells in blood.

Related bone marrow donors provided peripheral blood samples on the day of marrow donation. Peripheral blood and bone marrow mononuclear cells were isolated by Ficoll-Hypaque density centrifugation and were cryopreserved. In this chain, TRBV27 is recombined with TRBJ1-1, with TRBD1 matching 9 junction bases. This sequence was found in a woman between 45 and 60 years old in good health and a related stem cell transplant donor. Sequencing was done on a sample of PBMCs. The DNA is TGTGCCAGCAGTTTCTCAAGACAGGGGGGAGAAGCTTTCTTT. Translated, this is CASSFSRQGGEAFF.